This entry describes one T cell receptor beta chain. CDR3 length: 12 amino acids. CDR1 SQVTM and CDR2 ANQGSEA come from the germline V gene. Trimming removed 4 bases from V and 5 bases from J, with 9 bases in between. Libraries for TCR beta were made by quantitative 5'-RACE with molecular barcodes. TCRdb fed the 5' RACE reads into MiXCR, producing one record per CDR3 protein. Of some 30,000 distinct CDR3 sequences in the sample, 14% were seen once. The sample is drawn from a study of CD8 T cells in ankylosing spondylitis. The source of this sequence is a male donor with ankylosing spondylitis or in good health (not recorded which). Input material: blood. The chain has TRBV29-1 and TRBJ2-1, with D unclear. For the CDR3, the DNA is TGCAGCGTTGCCTCTACCAACAATGAGCAGTTCTTC. Amino acids: CSVASTNNEQFF.